This TCR beta chain originates from a study of T cell responses to AZD1222 COVID-19 vaccine. Germline CDR1 is SGHTS and CDR2 is YDEGEE. The CDR3 has 13 amino acids. V was cut by 0 bases and J by 6 bases, with 9 bases left in between. Method: immunoSEQ multiplex PCR; TCRdb's copy keeps in-frame clones and lacks some. The table records roughly 50,000 clones, about 85% of them present only once. This clonotype was obtained from an adult in good health. The sequencing here drew on peripheral blood, taken on day 0 of AZD1222 vaccination. The chain is built from TRBV5-8 and TRBJ1-1; D is unclear. The CDR3 DNA is TGTGCCAGCAGCTTGGAGGAGTGGGCTGAAGCTTTCTTT. Protein sequence: CASSLEEWAEAFF.